One T cell receptor beta chain is described in this entry. Measured with immunoSEQ multiplex PCR; TCRdb has only the in-frame clones, and not every one. Counted here are more than 250,000 clones, approximately 80% occurring once; the ten biggest clones make up 8.6%. These data come from a study of blood T cell repertoires in COVID-19. Looking at the study overall: Samples came from the United States, Italy and Spain, spanning acute and convalescent COVID-19. The analysed material was cDNA or gDNA that came from T cells, B-cell-depleted T cells, or PBMCs.

Germline CDR1 SGHTA, CDR2 FQGNSA. V lost 1 base, J lost 2 bases, and 11 bases lay in between. The CDR3 is 15 amino acids. The chain uses TRBV7-2 and TRBJ2-5; possible D gene TRBD2, 6 bases. Sequencing input: peripheral blood. This sequence was found in a human donor in a cohort sampled during active COVID-19. The CDR3, as DNA: TGTGCCAGCAGCTTAGAAGGAGGGATACAAGAGACCCAGTACTTC. Protein product: CASSLEGGIQETQYF.